This TCR beta chain stems from a study of vaccination effects on CD4 cells after COVID-19. Regarding the study as a whole: Late post-vaccination samples showed marked contraction of infection- and vaccine-induced clones.

Produced via immunoSEQ multiplex PCR; TCRdb's table is partial and in-frame only. The table has 74,000 or so clones, roughly 80% seen once. Antigen-specific CD4+ T cells expanded by the ViraFEST assay with viral peptide pools were then sequenced. It was after roughly 11 days of culture that CD4+ T cells were isolated. No vaccinee had earlier SARS-CoV-2 infection, and nucleocapsid antibodies were negative. Half of the medium was exchanged for IL-2 medium on both days 3 and 7. V was shortened by 5 bases and J by 0 bases, with 13 bases between the two germline ends. This CDR3 has 15 amino acids. Germline CDR1 reads SGHTA; CDR2 reads FQGNSA. As regards this clone: Its cognate antigen is unknown.

The TCR sequence derives from a human donor who received a COVID-19 vaccine. The rearrangement joins TRBV7-2 to TRBJ1-1; D ambiguous. Specimen: CD4+ T cells from PBMCs cultured with SARS-CoV-2 spike peptides, collected before COVID-19 vaccination. CDR3 DNA: TGTGCCAGCAGCCCAAGTCCAGAGATGAACACTGAAGCTTTCTTT. Residues: CASSPSPEMNTEAFF. The full variable domain, in which reference TRBV7-2 and TRBJ1-1 provide the parts outside the CDR3, is GAGVSQSPSNKVTEKGKDVELRCDPISGHTALYWYRQSLGQGLEFLIYFQGNSAPDKSGLPSDRFSAERTGGSVSTLTIQRTQQEDSAVYLCASSPSPEMNTEAFFGQGTRLTVV.